The clone carrying this T cell receptor (beta chain) was seen many times. Each CDR3 protein is one row after TCRdb ran MiXCR on the 5' RACE reads. In the table there are tens of thousands of distinct CDR3 sequences, under 3.5% of which are singletons. The sample belongs to a study of neurological immune-mediated disorders. The sequencing input was PBMCs. The sequence came from a middle-aged man with multiple sclerosis.

The CDR3 nucleotides are TGCGCCAGCACCCAGGGAAACTCCTACAATGAGCAGTTCTTC. It translates to CASTQGNSYNEQFF. This rearrangement joins TRBV4-1 to TRBJ2-1; D might be TRBD1 (5 bases). CDR3 size: 14 residues. Trimming left V 7 bases short and J 0 bases short, with 10 bases between. The germline CDR1 and CDR2 sequences are MGHRA and YSYEKL.